This T cell receptor (beta chain) appears in the sequencing data of a study of PD-L1 blockade in urothelial cancer. As for the study in general: A median approximately 150,000 T cells were found in blood samples.

Regarding this clone: Its antigen is undetermined.

Noted time point: peripheral blood 6 weeks after treatment start. The data were produced by immunoSEQ multiplex PCR, yet TCRdb's version contains in-frame clones alone and is incomplete. The sample yields fewer than 90,000 clones, about 91% seen once. This CDR3 contains 14 residues. Looked up from germline, CDR1 is MRHNA and CDR2 is SNTAGT. After removal of 9 bases from V and 5 bases from J, the junction contained 10 bases not matched to a gene. The study, taken as a whole, reports: Durable-benefit patients had greater expansion of tumor-associated blood clones at 3 weeks.

This chain joins TRBV6-4 and TRBJ1-5, with 7 bases lining up with TRBD1. This clonotype originated in a woman older than 75 with urothelial cancer. This specimen consisted of PBMCs, obtained around atezolizumab (anti-PD-L1) treatment. The CDR3 DNA follows: TGTGCCAGGCGGGACAGCCAGGTAGATCAGCCCCAGCATTTT. This codes for CARRDSQVDQPQHF.